This T cell receptor beta chain appears in the sequencing data of a study of cytomegalovirus exposure and HLA in healthy donors. General study points: No immune exposure information besides CMV serostatus was available. Presence/absence analyses supposed approximately even sequencing depth among donors. From TCR beta sequences, most subjects' HLA-A and HLA-B alleles were reportedly predicted accurately. Earlier results showed most TCR beta V segments being productive about 90% or about 30% of the time.

The V end lost 5 bases, the J end lost 5 bases, and 10 bases lay between the germline ends. CDR3 size: 13 residues. In germline, CDR1 is MNHEY, CDR2 SVGAGI. This clone was counted once. Its antigen is unidentified. PCR used 60 Vbeta primers and 13 Jbeta primers. TCRdb keeps only in-frame clones here, not all; method: immunoSEQ multiplex PCR. Among over 150,000 clones, roughly 81% were seen once, and the ten largest hold 13%. This chain connects TRBV6-5 to TRBJ1-5, with D tentatively TRBD1 (6 bases). The sequence came from a woman aged 45-59 years in good health and CMV-seronegative. The sequencing sample was made of PBMCs. The CDR3 DNA sequence: TGTGCCAGCAGTCGGGACAAGGATCAGCCCCAGCATTTT. Its translation: CASSRDKDQPQHF.